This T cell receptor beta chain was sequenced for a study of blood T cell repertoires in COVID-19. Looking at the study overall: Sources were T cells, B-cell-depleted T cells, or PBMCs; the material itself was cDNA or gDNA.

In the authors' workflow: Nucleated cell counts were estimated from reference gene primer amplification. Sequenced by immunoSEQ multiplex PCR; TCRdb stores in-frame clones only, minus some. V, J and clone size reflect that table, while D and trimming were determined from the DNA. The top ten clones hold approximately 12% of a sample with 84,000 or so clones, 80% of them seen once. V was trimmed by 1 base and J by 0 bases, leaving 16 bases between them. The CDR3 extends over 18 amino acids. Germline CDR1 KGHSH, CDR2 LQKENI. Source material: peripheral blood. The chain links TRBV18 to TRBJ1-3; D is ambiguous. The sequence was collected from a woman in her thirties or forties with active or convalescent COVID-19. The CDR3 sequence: CASSPLVPTGGSGNTIYF. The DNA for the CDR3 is TGTGCCAGCTCACCACTAGTTCCCACGGGAGGCTCTGGAAACACCATATATTTT.